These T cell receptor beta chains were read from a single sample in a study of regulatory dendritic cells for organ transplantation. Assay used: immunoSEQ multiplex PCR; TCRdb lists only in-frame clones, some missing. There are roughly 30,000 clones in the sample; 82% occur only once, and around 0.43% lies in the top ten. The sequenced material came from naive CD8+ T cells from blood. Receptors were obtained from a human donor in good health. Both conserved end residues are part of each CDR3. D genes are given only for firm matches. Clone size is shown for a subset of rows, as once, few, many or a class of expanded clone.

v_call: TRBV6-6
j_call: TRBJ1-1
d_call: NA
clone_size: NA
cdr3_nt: TGTGCCAGCAGCTTAGGGGTTGAAGCTTTCTTT
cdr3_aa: CASSLGVEAFF

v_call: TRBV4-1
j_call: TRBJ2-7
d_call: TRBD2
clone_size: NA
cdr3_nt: TGCGCCAGCAGCCAAGATACAGGACTAGCCAGGAACGAGCAGTACTTC
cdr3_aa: CASSQDTGLARNEQYF

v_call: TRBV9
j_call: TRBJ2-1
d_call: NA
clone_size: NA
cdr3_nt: TGTGCCAGCAGTGCCTGGAGGGTCTCCTACAATGAGCAGTTCTTC
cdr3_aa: CASSAWRVSYNEQFF

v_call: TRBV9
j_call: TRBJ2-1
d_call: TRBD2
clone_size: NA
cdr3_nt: TGTGCCAGCAGCGTGGAACGACTAGCCTCCTACAATGAGCAGTTCTTC
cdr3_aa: CASSVERLASYNEQFF

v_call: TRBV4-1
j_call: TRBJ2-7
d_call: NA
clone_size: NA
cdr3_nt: TGCGCCAGCAGCCATCGACAGGTCGCCTACGAGCAGTACTTC
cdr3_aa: CASSHRQVAYEQYF

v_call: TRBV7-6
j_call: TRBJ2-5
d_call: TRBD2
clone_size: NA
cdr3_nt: TGTGCCAGCAGCTTGGGTGTGTTGCGGGGGAAAGAGACCCAGTACTTC
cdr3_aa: CASSLGVLRGKETQYF

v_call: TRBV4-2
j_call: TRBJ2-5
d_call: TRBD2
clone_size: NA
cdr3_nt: TGTGCCAGCAGCAAAATAGCGGGGGAGGATCAAGAGACCCAGTACTTC
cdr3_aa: CASSKIAGEDQETQYF

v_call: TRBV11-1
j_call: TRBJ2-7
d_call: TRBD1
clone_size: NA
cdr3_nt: TGTGCCAGCAGCTTAAACATAGGAGGACAGGGGCTATACGAGCAGTACTTC
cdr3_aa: CASSLNIGGQGLYEQYF

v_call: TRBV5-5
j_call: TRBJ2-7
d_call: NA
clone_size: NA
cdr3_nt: TGTGCCAGCAGCTTGTTGGTTGGGAGCTCCTACGAGCAGTACTTC
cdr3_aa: CASSLLVGSSYEQYF

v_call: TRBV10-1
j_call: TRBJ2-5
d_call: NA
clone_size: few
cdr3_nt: TGCGCCAGCAGTACTACAGGGTTTGGGGAGACCCAGTACTTC
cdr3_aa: CASSTTGFGETQYF

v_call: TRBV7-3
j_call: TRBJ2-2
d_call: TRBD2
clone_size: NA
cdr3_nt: TGTGCCAGCAGCCCCAGCGGGGGGAACACCGGGGAGCTGTTTTTT
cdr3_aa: CASSPSGGNTGELFF

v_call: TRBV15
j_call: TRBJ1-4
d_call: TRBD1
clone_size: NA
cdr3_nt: TGTGCCACCAGCAGAGTGAGGGACAGGGGGCTTCTAACTAATGAAAAACTGTTTTTT
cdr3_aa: CATSRVRDRGLLTNEKLFF

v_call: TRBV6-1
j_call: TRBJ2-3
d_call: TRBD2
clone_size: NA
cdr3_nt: TGTGCCAGCAGTGAATGGGCTAGCGGGGGCGGAGGCACAGATACGCAGTATTTT
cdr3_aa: CASSEWASGGGGTDTQYF

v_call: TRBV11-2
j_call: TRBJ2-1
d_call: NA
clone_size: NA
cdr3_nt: TGTGCCAGCAGCCTAGCTCTCAATGAGCAGTTCTTC
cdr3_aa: CASSLALNEQFF

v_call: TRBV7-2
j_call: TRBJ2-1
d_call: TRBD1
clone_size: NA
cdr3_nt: TGTGCCAGCAGTTTAAGACAGGGATTGTACAATGAGCAGTTCTTC
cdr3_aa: CASSLRQGLYNEQFF

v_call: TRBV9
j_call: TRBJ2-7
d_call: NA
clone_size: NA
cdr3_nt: TGTGCCAGCGCAGGAGGGGTCCAATCCTACGAGCAGTACTTC
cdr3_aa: CASAGGVQSYEQYF

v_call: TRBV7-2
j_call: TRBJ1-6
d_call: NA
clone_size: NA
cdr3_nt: TGTGCCAGCAGCCTCACATTAGCGAGGGTTGATAATTCACCCCTCCACTTT
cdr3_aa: CASSLTLARVDNSPLHF

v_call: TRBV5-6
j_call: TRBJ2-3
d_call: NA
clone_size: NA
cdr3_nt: TGTGCCAGCAGCCGGGGGGAGGGGGTCAGCACAGATACGCAGTATTTT
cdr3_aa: CASSRGEGVSTDTQYF

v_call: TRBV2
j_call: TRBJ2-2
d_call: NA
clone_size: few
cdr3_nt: TGTGCCCAGCGGGCTAACACCGGGGAGCTGTTTTTT
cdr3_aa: CAQRANTGELFF

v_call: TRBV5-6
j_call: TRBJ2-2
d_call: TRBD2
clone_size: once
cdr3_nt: TGTGCCAGCAGCCCGGGACTAGCGGGCGGGTACACCGGGGAGCTGTTTTTT
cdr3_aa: CASSPGLAGGYTGELFF

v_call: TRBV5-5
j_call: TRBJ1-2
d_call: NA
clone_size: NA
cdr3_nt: TGTGCCAGCAGCTTAAGCCGGGGGGAAGGGTATGGCTACACCTTC
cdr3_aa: CASSLSRGEGYGYTF

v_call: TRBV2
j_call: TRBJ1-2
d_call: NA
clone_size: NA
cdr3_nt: TGTGCCAGCAGGCGGGTCCTCTATGGCTACACCTTC
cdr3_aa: CASRRVLYGYTF